This T cell receptor beta chain was sequenced for a study of PD-1 blockade in classical Hodgkin lymphoma. The assay was immunoSEQ multiplex PCR, and TCRdb's table has in-frame clones only and misses some. The sample includes over 80,000 clones, around nine tenths of them seen just once. Germline lookup yields CDR1 MGHRA and CDR2 YSYEKL. This CDR3 has 14 residues. V was pared by 1 base and J by 6 bases, with 4 bases of the junction left unmatched. All patients relapsed after autologous stem cell transplantation, and brentuximab vedotin exposure varied. The sample consisted of peripheral blood mononuclear cells (PBMCs), taken at baseline. This clonotype originated in a human donor with classical Hodgkin lymphoma. The rearrangement links TRBV4-1 to TRBJ1-2, with 8 bases aligning to TRBD1. This CDR3 is CASSQGPDRDGYTF. Written as DNA, the CDR3 is TGCGCCAGCAGCCAAGGCCCGGACAGGGATGGCTACACCTTC.